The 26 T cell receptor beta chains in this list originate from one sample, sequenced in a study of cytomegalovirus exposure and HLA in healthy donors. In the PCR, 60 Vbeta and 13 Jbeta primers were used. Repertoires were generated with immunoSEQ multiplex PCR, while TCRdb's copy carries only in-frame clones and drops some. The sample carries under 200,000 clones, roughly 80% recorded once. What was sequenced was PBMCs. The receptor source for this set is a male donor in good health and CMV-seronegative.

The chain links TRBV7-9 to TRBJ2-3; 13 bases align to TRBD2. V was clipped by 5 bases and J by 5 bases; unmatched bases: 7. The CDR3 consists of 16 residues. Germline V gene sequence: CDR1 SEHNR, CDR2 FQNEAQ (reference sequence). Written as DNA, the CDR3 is TGTGCCAGCAGCATCGGACTAGCGGGAGCAAAAGATACGCAGTATTTT. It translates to CASSIGLAGAKDTQYF.

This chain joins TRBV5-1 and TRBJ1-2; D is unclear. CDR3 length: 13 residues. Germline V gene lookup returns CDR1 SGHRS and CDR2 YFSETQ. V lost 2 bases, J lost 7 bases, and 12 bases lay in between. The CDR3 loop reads CASSLDPAGGYTF. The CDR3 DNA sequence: TGCGCCAGCAGCTTAGACCCAGCAGGTGGCTACACCTTC.

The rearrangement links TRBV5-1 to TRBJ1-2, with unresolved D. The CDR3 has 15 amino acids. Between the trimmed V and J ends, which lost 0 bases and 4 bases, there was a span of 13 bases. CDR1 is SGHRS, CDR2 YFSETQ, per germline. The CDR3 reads CASSLERPRSYGYTF. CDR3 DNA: TGCGCCAGCAGCTTGGAACGGCCGAGGAGCTATGGCTACACCTTC.

CDR3 DNA sequence: TGCGCCAGCAGCCAAAGGTCTAGCGGGCTAGCCAAAAACATTCAGTACTTC. Translated: CASSQRSSGLAKNIQYF. The chain couples TRBV4-3 to TRBJ2-4, with 8 bases that match TRBD2. This CDR3 spans 17 amino acids. Trimming cost V 2 bases and J 0 bases; bases outside gene matches: 6. Germline lookup yields CDR1 LGHNA and CDR2 YSLEER.

This CDR3 is CASSPLRPGLNTEAFF. CDR3 bases: TGTGCCAGCAGCCCTTTAAGGCCGGGACTCAACACTGAAGCTTTCTTT. The V and J genes are TRBV28 and TRBJ1-1, with TRBD1 as a possible D gene (5 bases). Germline V lookup: CDR1 MDHEN, CDR2 SYDVKM. With 6 bases removed from V and 2 bases from J, the gap between germline ends came to 19 bases. CDR3 length: 16 amino acids.

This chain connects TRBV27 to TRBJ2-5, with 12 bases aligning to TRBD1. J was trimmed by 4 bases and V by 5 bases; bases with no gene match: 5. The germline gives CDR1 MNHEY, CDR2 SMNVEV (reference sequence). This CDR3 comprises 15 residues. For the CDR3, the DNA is TGTGCCAGCAGTCCGGGGACAGGGGGCGTAGAGACCCAGTACTTC. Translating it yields CASSPGTGGVETQYF.

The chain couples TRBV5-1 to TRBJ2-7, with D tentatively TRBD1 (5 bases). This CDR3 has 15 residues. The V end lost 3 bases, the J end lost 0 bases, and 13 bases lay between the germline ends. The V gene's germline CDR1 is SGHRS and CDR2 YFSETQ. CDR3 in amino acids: CASSWGSYSSYEQYF. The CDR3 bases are TGCGCCAGCAGCTGGGGCTCCTACTCCTCCTACGAGCAGTACTTC.

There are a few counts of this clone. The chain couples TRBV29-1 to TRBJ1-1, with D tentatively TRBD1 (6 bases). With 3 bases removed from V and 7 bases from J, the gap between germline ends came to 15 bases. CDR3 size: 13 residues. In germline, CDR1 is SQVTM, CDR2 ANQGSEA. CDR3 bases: TGCAGCGTTGACGCCAGGACAGAGTGTGAAGCTTTCTTT. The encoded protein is CSVDARTECEAFF.

The CDR3 DNA is TGCGCCAGCAGCCCCGAGGCCCGGACAGGGGGCCGGATGGGGCTGTTTTTT. Amino acids: CASSPEARTGGRMGLFF. V usage is TRBV5-1 and J usage is TRBJ2-2, with TRBD1 matching over 11 bases. The germline CDR1 and CDR2 sequences are SGHRS and YFSETQ. The CDR3 has 17 amino acids. The V and J ends lost 4 bases and 13 bases, in that order; junction bases with no gene match: 18.

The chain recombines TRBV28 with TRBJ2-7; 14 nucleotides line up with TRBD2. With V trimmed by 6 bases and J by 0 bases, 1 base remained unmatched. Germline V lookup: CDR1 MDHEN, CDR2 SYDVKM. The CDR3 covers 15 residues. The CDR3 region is CASRGTSGSSYEQYF. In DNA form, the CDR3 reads TGTGCCAGCAGGGGGACTAGCGGGAGCTCCTACGAGCAGTACTTC.

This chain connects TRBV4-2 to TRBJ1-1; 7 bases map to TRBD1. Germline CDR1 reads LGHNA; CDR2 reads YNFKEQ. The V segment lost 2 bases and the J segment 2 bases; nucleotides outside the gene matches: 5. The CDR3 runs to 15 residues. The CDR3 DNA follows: TGTGCCAGCAGCCAATCCGACAGGGCCAACACTGAAGCTTTCTTT. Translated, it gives CASSQSDRANTEAFF.

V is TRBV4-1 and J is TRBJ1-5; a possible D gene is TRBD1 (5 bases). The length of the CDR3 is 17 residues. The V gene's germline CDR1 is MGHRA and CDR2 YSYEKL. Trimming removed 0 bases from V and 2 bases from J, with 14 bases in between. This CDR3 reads CASSQDPQGRGNQPQHF. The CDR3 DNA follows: TGCGCCAGCAGCCAAGATCCCCAGGGTCGGGGCAATCAGCCCCAGCATTTT.

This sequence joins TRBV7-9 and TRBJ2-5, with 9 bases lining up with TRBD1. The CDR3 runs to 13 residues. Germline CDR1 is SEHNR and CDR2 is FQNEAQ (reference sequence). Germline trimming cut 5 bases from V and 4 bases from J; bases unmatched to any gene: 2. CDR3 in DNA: TGTGCCAGCAGCCAACAGGGGGCAGAGACCCAGTACTTC. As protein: CASSQQGAETQYF.

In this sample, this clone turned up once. The CDR3 region is CASSQDFAPGTKTQYF. CDR3 sequence (DNA): TGTGCCAGCAGCCAAGATTTTGCTCCGGGAACGAAGACCCAGTACTTC. V usage is TRBV4-2 and J usage is TRBJ2-5; D perhaps matches TRBD2 (5 bases). V was trimmed by 0 bases and J by 6 bases, leaving 17 bases between them. Germline V lookup: CDR1 LGHNA, CDR2 YNFKEQ. This CDR3 is 16 amino acids long.

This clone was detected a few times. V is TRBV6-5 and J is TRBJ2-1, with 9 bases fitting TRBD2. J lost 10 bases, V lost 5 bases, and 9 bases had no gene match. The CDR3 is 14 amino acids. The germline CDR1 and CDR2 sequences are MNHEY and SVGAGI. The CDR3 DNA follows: TGTGCCAGCAGTCGTAGCGGGAGCCTGGTGGAGCAGTTCTTC. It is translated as CASSRSGSLVEQFF.

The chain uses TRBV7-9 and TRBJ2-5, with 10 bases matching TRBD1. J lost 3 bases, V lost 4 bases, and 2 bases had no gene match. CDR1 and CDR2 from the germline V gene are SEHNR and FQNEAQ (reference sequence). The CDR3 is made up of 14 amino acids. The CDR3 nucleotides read TGTGCCAGCAGCTCGACAGGGGGCAAAGAGACCCAGTACTTC. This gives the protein CASSSTGGKETQYF.

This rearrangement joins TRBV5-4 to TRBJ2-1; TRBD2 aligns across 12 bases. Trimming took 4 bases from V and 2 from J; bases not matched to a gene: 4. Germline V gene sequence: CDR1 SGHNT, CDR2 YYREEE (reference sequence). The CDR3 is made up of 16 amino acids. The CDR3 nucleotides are TGTGCCAGCAGCGCCGGACTAGCGGGGACCTACAATGAGCAGTTCTTC. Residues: CASSAGLAGTYNEQFF. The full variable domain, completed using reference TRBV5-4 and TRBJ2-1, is ETGVTQSPTHLIKTRGQQVTLRCSSQSGHNTVSWYQQALGQGPQFIFQYYREEENGRGNFPPRFSGLQFPNYSSELNVNALELDDSALYLCASSAGLAGTYNEQFFGPGTRLTVL.

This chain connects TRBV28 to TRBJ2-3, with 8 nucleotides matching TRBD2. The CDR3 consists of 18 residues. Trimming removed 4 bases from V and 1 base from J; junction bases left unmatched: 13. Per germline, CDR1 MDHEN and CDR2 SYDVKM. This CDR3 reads CASSSPSFLSGGTDTQYF. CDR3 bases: TGTGCCAGCAGTTCCCCCTCCTTTCTTAGCGGGGGCACAGATACGCAGTATTTT.

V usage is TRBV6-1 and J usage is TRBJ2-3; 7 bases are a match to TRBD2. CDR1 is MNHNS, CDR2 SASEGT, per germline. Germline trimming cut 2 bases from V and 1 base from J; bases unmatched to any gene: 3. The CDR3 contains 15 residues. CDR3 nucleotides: TGTGCCAGCAGTGAAACCACTAGCGGCACAGATACGCAGTATTTT. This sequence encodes CASSETTSGTDTQYF.

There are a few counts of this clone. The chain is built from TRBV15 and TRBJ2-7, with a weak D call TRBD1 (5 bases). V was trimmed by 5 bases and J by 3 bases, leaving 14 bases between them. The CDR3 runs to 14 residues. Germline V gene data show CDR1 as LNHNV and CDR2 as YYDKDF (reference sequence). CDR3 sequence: CATSQSTGVYEQYF. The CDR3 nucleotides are TGTGCCACCAGCCAATCTACAGGTGTCTACGAGCAGTACTTC.

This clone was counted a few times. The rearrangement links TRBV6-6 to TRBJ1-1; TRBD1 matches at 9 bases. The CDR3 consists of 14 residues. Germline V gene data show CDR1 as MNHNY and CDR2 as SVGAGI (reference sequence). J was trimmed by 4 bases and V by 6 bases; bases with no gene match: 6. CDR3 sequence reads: CASSSGQGITEAFF. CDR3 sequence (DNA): TGTGCCAGCAGCTCGGGACAGGGAATCACTGAAGCTTTCTTT.

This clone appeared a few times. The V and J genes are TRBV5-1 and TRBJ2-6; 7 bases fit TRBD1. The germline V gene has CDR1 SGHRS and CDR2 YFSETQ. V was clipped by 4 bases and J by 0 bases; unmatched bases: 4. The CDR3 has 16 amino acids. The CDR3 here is CASSIDRDSGANVLTF. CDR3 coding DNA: TGCGCCAGCAGCATAGACAGGGACTCTGGGGCCAACGTCCTGACTTTC.

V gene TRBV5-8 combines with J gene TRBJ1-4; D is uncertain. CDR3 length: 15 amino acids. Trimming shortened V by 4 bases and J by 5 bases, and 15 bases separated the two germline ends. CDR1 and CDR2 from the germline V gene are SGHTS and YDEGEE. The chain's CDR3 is CASSGALGLNEKLFF. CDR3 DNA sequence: TGTGCCAGCAGCGGTGCCCTTGGCTTGAATGAAAAACTGTTTTTT.

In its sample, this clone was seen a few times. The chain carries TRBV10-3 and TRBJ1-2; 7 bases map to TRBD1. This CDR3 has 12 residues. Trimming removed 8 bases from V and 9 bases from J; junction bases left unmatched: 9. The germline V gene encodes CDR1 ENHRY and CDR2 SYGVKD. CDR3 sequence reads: CAISGQETRYTF. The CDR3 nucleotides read TGTGCCATCTCTGGACAGGAGACGCGCTACACCTTC.

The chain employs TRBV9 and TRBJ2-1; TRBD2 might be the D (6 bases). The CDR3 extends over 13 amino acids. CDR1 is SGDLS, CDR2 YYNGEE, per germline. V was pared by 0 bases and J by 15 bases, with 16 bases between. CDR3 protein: CASSVDSGYLPFF. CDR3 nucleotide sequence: TGTGCCAGCAGCGTAGATAGCGGCTATCTTCCGTTCTTC.

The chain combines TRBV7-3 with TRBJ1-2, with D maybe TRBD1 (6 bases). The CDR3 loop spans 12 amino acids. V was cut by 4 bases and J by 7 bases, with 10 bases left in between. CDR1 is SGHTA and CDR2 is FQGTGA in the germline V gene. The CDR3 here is CASSSSGVGYTF. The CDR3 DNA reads TGTGCCAGCAGCTCCTCAGGGGTTGGCTACACCTTC. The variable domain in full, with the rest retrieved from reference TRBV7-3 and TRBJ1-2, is GAGVSQTPSNKVTEKGKYVELRCDPISGHTALYWYRQSLGQGPEFLIYFQGTGAADDSGLPNDRFFAVRPEGSVSTLKIQRTERGDSAVYLCASSSSGVGYTFGSGTRLTVV.